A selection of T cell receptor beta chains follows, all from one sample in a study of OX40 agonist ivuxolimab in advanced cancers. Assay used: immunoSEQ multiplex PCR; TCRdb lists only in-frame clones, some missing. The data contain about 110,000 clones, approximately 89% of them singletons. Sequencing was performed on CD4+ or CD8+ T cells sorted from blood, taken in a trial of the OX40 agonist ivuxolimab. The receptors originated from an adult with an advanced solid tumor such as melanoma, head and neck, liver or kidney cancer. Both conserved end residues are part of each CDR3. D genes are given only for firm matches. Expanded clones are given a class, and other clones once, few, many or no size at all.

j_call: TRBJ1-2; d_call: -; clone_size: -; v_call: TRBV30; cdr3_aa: CAWSVDLPGGYTF; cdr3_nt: TGTGCCTGGAGTGTAGACCTGCCTGGGGGCTACACCTTC
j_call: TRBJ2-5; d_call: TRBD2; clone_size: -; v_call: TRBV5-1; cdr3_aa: CASSPQAGDSETQYF; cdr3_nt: TGCGCCAGCAGCCCTCAAGCGGGAGACAGTGAGACCCAGTACTTC
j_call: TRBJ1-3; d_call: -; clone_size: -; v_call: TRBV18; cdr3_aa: CASSPISDGNTIYF; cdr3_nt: TGTGCCAGCTCACCTATATCGGATGGAAACACCATATATTTT
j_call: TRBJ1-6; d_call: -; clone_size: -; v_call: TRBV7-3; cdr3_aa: CASSSTGFGSPLHF; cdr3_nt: TGTGCCAGCAGCTCCACAGGGTTCGGTTCACCCCTCCACTTT
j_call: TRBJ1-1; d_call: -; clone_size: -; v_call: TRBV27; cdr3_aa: CASSQRAANTEAFF; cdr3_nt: TGTGCCAGCAGTCAACGGGCAGCCAACACTGAAGCTTTCTTT
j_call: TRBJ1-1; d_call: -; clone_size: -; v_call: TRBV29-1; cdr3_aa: CSVEDLNEAFF; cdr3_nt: TGCAGCGTCGAGGACCTCAATGAAGCTTTCTTT
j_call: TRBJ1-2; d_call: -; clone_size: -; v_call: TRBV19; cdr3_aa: CASSIDRRGNYGYTF; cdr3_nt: TGTGCCAGTAGTATAGATCGGCGGGGGAACTATGGCTACACCTTC
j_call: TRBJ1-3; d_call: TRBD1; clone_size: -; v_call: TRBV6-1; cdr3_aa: CASRTGGANGNTIYF; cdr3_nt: TGTGCCAGCAGGACAGGGGGCGCGAATGGAAACACCATATATTTT
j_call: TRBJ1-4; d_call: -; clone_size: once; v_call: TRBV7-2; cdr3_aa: CASSVRGNEKLFF; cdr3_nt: TGTGCCAGCAGTGTTAGGGGGAATGAAAAACTGTTTTTT
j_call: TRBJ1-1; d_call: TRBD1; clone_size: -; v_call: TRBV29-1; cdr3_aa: CSVGPVQGAYTEAFF; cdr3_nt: TGCAGCGTTGGGCCTGTACAGGGGGCTTACACTGAAGCTTTCTTT
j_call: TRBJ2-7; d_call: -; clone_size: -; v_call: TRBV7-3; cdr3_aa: CASSLQTDHATGSQYF; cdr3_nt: TGTGCCAGCAGCTTACAGACGGACCACGCGACGGGCTCGCAGTACTTC
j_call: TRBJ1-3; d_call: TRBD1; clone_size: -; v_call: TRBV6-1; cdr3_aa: CASSPRTGAGNTIYF; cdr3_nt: TGTGCCAGCAGTCCGAGGACAGGGGCTGGAAACACCATATATTTT
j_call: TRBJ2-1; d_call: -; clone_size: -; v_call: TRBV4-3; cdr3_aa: CASSQGGNKLSYNEQFF; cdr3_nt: TGCGCCAGCAGCCAAGGAGGAAACAAGCTCTCCTACAATGAGCAGTTCTTC
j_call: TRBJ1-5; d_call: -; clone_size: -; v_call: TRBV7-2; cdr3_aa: CASSLVFRDQPQHF; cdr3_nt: TGTGCCAGCAGCTTAGTATTTCGAGATCAGCCCCAGCATTTT
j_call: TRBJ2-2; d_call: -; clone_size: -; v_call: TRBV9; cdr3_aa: CASSVGSRQVDTGELFF; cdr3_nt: TGTGCCAGCAGCGTAGGGTCCAGGCAGGTGGACACCGGGGAGCTGTTTTTT
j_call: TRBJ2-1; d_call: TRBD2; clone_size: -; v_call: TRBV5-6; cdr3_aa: CASSLEGLAGVNEQFF; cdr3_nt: TGTGCCAGCAGCTTGGAGGGACTAGCGGGAGTTAATGAGCAGTTCTTC
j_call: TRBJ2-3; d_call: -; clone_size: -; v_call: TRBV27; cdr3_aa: CASSLSVRGGRDTQYF; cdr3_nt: TGTGCCAGCAGTTTATCAGTGAGGGGGGGCCGAGATACGCAGTATTTT
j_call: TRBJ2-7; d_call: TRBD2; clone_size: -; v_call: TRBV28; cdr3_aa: CASSRGSGYEQYF; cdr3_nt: TGTGCCAGCAGTCGCGGGAGTGGCTACGAGCAGTACTTC
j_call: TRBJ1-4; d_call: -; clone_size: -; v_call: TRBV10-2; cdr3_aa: CASRGVGEKLFF; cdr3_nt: TGCGCCAGCCGCGGGGTAGGGGAAAAACTGTTTTTT
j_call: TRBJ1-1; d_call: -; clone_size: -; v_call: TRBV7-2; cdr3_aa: CASSLIQGTEAFF; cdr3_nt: TGTGCCAGCAGCCTCATACAGGGCACTGAAGCTTTCTTT
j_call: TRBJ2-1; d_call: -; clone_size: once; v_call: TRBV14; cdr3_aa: CASSVMSDTLQFF; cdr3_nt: TGTGCCAGCAGCGTCATGTCGGACACCCTTCAGTTCTTC
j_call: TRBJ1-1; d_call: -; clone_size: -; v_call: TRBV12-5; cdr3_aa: CASGLGFREAFF; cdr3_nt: TGTGCTAGTGGTTTGGGGTTCCGAGAAGCTTTCTTT